This section outlines one TCR beta chain sequence together with its context. What it recognizes is unknown. The sample is drawn from a study of T cells in Graves' hyperthyroidism and ophthalmopathy. Study as a whole: Peripheral blood sampling occurred at initial diagnosis, before any treatment.

Study-wide results and caveats: A median 6.5 months before onset, the model predicted ophthalmopathy.

It was RNA transcripts that yielded the amplified TCR beta CDR3 regions. A set of HTBI primers served as the primers for a first-round RT-PCR of the TCR CDR3. TCRdb recomputed calls from the multiplex PCR reads with MiXCR, one row per CDR3 protein. The sample has 450,000 to 650,000 distinct CDR3 sequences; roughly 20% are singletons. The source is a man younger than 35 with Graves' hyperthyroidism. Sequenced input: blood.

For the CDR3, the DNA is TGTGCCAGCAGCCCCGGGGGACAGGAGGTCTATAGCAATCAGCCCCAGCATTTT. Its translation: CASSPGGQEVYSNQPQHF. V usage is TRBV11-1 and J usage is TRBJ1-5, with TRBD1 matching over 8 bases. V shed 5 bases, J shed 0 bases, and the junction held 12 bases outside the gene matches. Looked up from germline, CDR1 is SGHAT and CDR2 is FQDESV (reference sequence). This CDR3 is 18 amino acids long.